This TCR beta chain was identified during a study of shared clonotypes between healthy human individuals. Only in-frame clones appear in the TCRdb table, and some are missing; sequencing was by immunoSEQ multiplex PCR. The data contain about 1.9 million clones, about 93% of them singletons. Study outcomes and limitations: Of the naive CD4 clonotypes, around 4.7% were shared across four donors. Tissue TCR repertoires likely differ from these blood-only repertoires. Rarefaction showed that sequencing of sorted subsets was incomplete (despite large depth). The diversity represented, both genetic and in exposure history, was limited by few donors.

The CDR3 has 11 amino acids. V gave up 4 bases and J gave up 6 bases, with 7 bases separating them. The germline V gene encodes CDR1 MNHEY and CDR2 SMNVEV (reference sequence). As to this clone: Its antigen is undetermined. Other DNA variants within this sample encode the same CDR3.

Terminally differentiated effector memory CD45RA+ cells were excluded from the naive CD8 cells, which were CD45RO-negative and positively selected for CCR7. V usage is TRBV27 and J usage is TRBJ2-7; D remains ambiguous. Sequenced material: naive CD8+ T cells from PBMCs. The TCR was taken from a man between 18 and 35 years old in good health. Some clones in this sample may be carry-over from other donors' samples. CDR3 region: CASSSGGEQYF. DNA of the CDR3: TGTGCCAGCAGTTCGGGCGGCGAGCAGTACTTC.